This TCR beta chain originates from a study of T-cell memory formation after mild COVID-19. Broader study findings: Clones shrinking from day 15 to 85 showed even CD4/CD8 mixes; later expanders tilted CD4+. Pre-infection memory carried some responding clones, suggesting that cross-reactive memory joined.

TCRdb passed the 5' RACE reads through MiXCR, listing each CDR3 protein once. The sample holds some 200,000 distinct CDR3 sequences, 9% to 10% seen once. With 3 bases clipped from V and 3 bases from J, the junction kept 15 bases outside the gene matches. This CDR3 has 19 amino acids. Germline CDR1 and CDR2: WNHNN and SYGVQD (reference sequence). This clonotype was found many times. What it binds is not known. The sample consisted of PBMCs or a T cell subset sorted from them (not recorded which). This chain joins TRBV10-1 and TRBJ2-3; 10 bases are shared with TRBD2. This receptor was taken from a man aged 18 to 30 who had mild COVID-19 (a few samples of this study predate the infection). Cell type and time point are not known. The CDR3 loop reads CASSDLTSGDDGRTDTQYF. DNA of the CDR3: TGCGCCAGCAGTGACCTTACTAGCGGGGACGACGGCAGGACAGATACGCAGTATTTT.